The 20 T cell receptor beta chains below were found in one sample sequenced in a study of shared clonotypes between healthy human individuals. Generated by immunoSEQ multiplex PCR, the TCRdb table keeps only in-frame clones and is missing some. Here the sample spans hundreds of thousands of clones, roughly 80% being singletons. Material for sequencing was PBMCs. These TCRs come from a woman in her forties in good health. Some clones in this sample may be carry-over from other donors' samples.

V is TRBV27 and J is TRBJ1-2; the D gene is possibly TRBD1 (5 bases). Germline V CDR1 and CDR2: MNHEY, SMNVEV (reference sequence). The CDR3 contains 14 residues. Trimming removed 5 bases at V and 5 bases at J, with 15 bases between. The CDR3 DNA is TGTGCCAGCAGTCCCAACCCGGACAAGTATGGCTACACCTTC. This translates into CASSPNPDKYGYTF.

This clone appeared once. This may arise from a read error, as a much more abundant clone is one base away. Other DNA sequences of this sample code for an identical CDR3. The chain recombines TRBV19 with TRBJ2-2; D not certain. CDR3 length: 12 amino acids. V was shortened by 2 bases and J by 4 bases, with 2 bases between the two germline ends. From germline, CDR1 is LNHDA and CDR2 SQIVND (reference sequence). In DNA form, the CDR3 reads TGTGCCAGTAGTATAAGCACCGGGGAGCTGTTTTTT. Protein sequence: CASSISTGELFF.

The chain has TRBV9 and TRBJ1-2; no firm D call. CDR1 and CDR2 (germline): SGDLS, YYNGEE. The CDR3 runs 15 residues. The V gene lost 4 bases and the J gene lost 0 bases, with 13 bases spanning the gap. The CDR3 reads CASSPSWSSNYGYTF. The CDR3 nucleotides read TGTGCCAGCAGCCCAAGCTGGTCCTCTAACTATGGCTACACCTTC.

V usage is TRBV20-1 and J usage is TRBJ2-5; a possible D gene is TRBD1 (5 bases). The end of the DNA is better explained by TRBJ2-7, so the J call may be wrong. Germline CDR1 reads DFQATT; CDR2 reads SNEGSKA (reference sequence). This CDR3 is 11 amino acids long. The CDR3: CSARQTYEQYF. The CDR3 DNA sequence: TGCAGTGCCCGACAGACCTACGAGCAGTACTTC.

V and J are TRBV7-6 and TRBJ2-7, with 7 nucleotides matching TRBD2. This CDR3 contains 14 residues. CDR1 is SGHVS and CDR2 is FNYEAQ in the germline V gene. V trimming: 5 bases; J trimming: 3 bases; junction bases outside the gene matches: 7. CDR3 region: CASSPLSGVYEQYF. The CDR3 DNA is TGTGCCAGCAGCCCCCTAAGCGGGGTCTACGAGCAGTACTTC.

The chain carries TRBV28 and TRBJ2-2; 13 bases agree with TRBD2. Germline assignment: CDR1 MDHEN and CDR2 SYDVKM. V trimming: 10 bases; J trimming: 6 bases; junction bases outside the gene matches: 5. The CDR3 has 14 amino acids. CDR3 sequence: CATWTSGRPGELFF. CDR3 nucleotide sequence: TGTGCCACCTGGACTAGCGGGAGACCCGGGGAGCTGTTTTTT.

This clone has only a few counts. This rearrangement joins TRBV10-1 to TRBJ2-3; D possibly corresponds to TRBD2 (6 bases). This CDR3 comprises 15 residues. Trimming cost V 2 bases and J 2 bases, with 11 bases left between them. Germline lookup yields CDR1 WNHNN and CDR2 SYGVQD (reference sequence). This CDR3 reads CASSEGGSATDTQYF. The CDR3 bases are TGCGCCAGCAGTGAGGGGGGGTCCGCCACAGATACGCAGTATTTT.

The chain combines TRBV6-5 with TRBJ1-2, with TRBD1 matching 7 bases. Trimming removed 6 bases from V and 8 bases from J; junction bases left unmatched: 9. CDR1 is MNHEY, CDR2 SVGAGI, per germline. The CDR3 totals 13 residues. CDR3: CASRRTGATGYTF. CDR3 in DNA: TGTGCCAGCAGACGCACAGGGGCGACGGGCTACACCTTC.

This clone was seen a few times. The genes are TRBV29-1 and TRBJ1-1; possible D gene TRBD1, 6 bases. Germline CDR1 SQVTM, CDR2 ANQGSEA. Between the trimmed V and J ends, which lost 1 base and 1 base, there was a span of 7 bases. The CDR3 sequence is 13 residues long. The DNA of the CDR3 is TGCAGCGTTGAAGCACAGGGGAACACTGAAGCTTTCTTT. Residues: CSVEAQGNTEAFF.

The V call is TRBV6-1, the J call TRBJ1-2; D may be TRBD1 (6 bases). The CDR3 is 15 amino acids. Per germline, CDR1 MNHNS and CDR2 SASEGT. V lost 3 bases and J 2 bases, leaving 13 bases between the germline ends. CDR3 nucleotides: TGTGCCAGCAGTGACAGGGGTGGTGCGAACTATGGCTACACCTTC. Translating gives CASSDRGGANYGYTF.

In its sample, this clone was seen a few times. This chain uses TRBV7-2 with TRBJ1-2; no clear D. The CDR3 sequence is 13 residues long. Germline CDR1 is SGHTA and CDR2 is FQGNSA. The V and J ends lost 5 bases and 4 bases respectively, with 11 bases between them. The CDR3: CASSPAGIYGYTF. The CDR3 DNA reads TGTGCCAGCAGCCCCGCAGGCATCTATGGCTACACCTTC.

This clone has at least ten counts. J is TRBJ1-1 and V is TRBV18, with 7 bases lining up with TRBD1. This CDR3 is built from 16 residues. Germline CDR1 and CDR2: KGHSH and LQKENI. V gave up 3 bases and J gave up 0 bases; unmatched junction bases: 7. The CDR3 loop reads CASSPSRQGLNTEAFF. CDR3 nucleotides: TGTGCCAGCTCACCCTCTCGACAGGGCTTGAACACTGAAGCTTTCTTT. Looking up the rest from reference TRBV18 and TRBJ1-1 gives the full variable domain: NAGVMQNPRHLVRRRGQEARLRCSPMKGHSHVYWYRQLPEEGLKFMVYLQKENIIDESGMPKERFSAEFPKEGPSILRIQQVVRGDSAAYFCASSPSRQGLNTEAFFGQGTRLTVV.

The DNA of the CDR3 is TGTGCCAGCAGCCACCCGGGGCGGTCAGCCTACGAGCAGTACTTC. It is translated as CASSHPGRSAYEQYF. V gene TRBV4-2 combines with J gene TRBJ2-7; tentatively, D is TRBD1 or TRBD2 (5 bases each). The CDR3 has 15 residues. Looked up from germline, CDR1 is LGHNA and CDR2 is YNFKEQ. Trimming cost V 3 bases and J 2 bases, with 14 bases left between them.

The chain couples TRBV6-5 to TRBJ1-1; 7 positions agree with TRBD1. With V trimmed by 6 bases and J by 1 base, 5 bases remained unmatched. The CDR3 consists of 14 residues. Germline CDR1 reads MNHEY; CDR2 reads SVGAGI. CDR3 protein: CASSSTGANTEAFF. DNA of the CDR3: TGTGCCAGCAGCTCCACAGGGGCGAACACTGAAGCTTTCTTT.

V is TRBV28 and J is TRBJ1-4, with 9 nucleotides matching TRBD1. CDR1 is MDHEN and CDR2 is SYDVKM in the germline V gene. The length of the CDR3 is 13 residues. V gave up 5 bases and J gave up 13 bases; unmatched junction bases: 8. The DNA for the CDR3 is TGTGCCAGCAGTCCCCCGGACAGGGGACCACTGTTTTTT. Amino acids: CASSPPDRGPLFF.

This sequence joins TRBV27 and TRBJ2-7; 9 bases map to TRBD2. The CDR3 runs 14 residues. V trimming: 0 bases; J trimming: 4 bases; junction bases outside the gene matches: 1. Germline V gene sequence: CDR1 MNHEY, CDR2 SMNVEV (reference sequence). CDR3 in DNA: TGTGCCAGCAGTTTATCAGCGGGGGGTTACGAGCAGTACTTC. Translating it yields CASSLSAGGYEQYF.

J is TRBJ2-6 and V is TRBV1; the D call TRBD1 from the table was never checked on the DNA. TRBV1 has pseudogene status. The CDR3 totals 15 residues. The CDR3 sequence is CTSRSPQSRANVLTF. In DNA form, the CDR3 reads TGCACCAGCAGATCACCACAAAGTCGGGCCAACGTCCTGACTTTC.

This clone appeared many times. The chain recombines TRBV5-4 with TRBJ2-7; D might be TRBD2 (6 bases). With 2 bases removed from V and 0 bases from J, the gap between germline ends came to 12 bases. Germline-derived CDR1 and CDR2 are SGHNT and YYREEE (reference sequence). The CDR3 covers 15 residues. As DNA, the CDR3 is TGTGCCAGCAGCTTTGAGGAGGGGAGCTCCTACGAGCAGTACTTC. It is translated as CASSFEEGSSYEQYF.

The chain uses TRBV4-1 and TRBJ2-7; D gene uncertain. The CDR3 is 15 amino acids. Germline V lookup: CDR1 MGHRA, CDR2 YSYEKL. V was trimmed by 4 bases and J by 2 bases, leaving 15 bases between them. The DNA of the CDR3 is TGCGCCAGCAGCCCCGTATTCCCGCCGCCCTACGAGCAGTACTTC. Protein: CASSPVFPPPYEQYF.

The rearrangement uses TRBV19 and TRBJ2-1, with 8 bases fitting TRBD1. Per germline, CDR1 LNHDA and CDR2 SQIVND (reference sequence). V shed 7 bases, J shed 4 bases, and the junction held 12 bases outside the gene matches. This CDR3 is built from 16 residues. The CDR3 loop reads CASTTGGQGFYNEQFF. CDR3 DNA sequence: TGTGCCAGTACTACAGGGGGGCAAGGATTTTACAATGAGCAGTTCTTC. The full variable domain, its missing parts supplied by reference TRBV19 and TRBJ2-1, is DGGITQSPKYLFRKEGQNVTLSCEQNLNHDAMYWYRQDPGQGLRLIYYSQIVNDFQKGDIAEGYSVSREKKESFPLTVTSAQKNPTAFYLCASTTGGQGFYNEQFFGPGTRLTVL.